This is a list of T cell receptor beta chains from one sample in a study of PD-L1 blockade in urothelial cancer. Here immunoSEQ multiplex PCR was the method, and the copy in TCRdb shows in-frame clones only, minus some. This table has 100,000 to 150,000 clones, about 83% appearing once. The sample here was PBMCs, taken around atezolizumab (anti-PD-L1) treatment. These receptors were taken from a man aged 50 to 60 with urothelial cancer. The conserved cysteine and the conserved F or W are not part of the CDR3 here.

j_call	v_call	cdr3_aa
TRBJ2-7	TRBV7-9	ASSFEIAGRSYEQY
TRBJ1-2	TRBV20-1	SASLVGGYT
TRBJ2-7	TRBV7-2	ASSLGSGITNEQY
TRBJ2-1	TRBV2	ASRPDYYSEQF
TRBJ1-1	TRBV6-5	ASSYYGSRGWTEAF
TRBJ2-1	TRBV7-3	ASSPGSGVSSYNEQF
TRBJ1-2	TRBV5-6	ASSLWGDGYT
TRBJ1-1	TRBV6-1	ASWGHSNTEAF
TRBJ2-7	TRBV18	ASSPPAQTYEQY
TRBJ2-7	TRBV7-2	ASSIPTVNEQY
TRBJ2-7	TRBV7-9	ASSKPVGDRGPEQY
TRBJ2-4	TRBV2	ASRKKGEGGKNIQY
TRBJ2-1	TRBV6-5	ASSRTAYNEQF
TRBJ2-7	TRBV4-1	ASSQDRRGTSYEQY
TRBJ1-2	TRBV28	ASSSLTVLQGFDGYT
TRBJ2-3	TRBV9	ASSFRGTDTQY
TRBJ1-2	TRBV6-1	ASNKKVEGDGYT
TRBJ2-7	TRBV5-5	ASSMAPGKSSYEQY
TRBJ2-5	TRBV28	ASSLGQPQETQY
TRBJ1-1	TRBV7-2	ASSADRASTEAF
TRBJ1-2	TRBV19	ASTETGTGNYGYT
TRBJ2-7	TRBV27	ASSFKTGEDEQY
TRBJ2-3	TRBV5-1	ASSFSGGSGADTQY
TRBJ2-1	TRBV27	ASSSATSGRARVYEQF
TRBJ2-2	TRBV5-1	ASSGRQDTGELF
TRBJ2-2	TRBV27	ASSSPSPGQGGGGELF
TRBJ2-7	TRBV27	ASSKRQGGSSYEQY
TRBJ2-2	TRBV2	ASRRQPNTGELF
TRBJ1-5	TRBV15	ATAGQNQPQH
TRBJ2-7	TRBV6-6	ASSDRDRVSYEQY
TRBJ1-6	TRBV25-1	ASSIGTGGSPLH
TRBJ1-4	TRBV2	ASRGEGEGKLF
TRBJ1-1	TRBV7-3	ASSLTTGNTEAF
TRBJ2-1	TRBV6-1	ASSETGIYNEQF
TRBJ2-1	TRBV5-1	ASRENSGRVNEQF
TRBJ1-1	TRBV6-5	ASSRQGRGTEAF
TRBJ2-2	TRBV11-1	ASTHGGWTGELF
TRBJ2-1	TRBV27	ASSSGTSGYNEQF
TRBJ1-1	TRBV6-1	ASSLGQGASSAF
TRBJ2-3	TRBV7-9	ASSLIRTSRESTDTQY
TRBJ2-3	TRBV6-6	ASSGLAVGPDTQY
TRBJ2-1	TRBV7-9	ASSPLAGVGYNEQF
TRBJ2-2	TRBV7-3	ASSSDRAAGELF
TRBJ1-3	TRBV6-5	ASSPDRASGNTIY
TRBJ1-2	TRBV7-2	ASSLRGDPNVYGYT
TRBJ2-1	TRBV27	ASSHWGAGAGGLNEQF
TRBJ1-2	TRBV28	ASSPGQVWGYGYT
TRBJ1-2	TRBV6-5	ASRGRNYGYT
TRBJ2-7	TRBV28	ASRGPGQTYEQY
TRBJ2-7	TRBV7-3	ASGQGTNEQY
TRBJ2-2	TRBV2	ASRTQATGELF
TRBJ2-3	TRBV9	ASSVGAQSQDTQY
TRBJ1-2	TRBV18	ASSQDRGLGYT
TRBJ2-3	TRBV7-2	ASSLRGTTTSTDTQY